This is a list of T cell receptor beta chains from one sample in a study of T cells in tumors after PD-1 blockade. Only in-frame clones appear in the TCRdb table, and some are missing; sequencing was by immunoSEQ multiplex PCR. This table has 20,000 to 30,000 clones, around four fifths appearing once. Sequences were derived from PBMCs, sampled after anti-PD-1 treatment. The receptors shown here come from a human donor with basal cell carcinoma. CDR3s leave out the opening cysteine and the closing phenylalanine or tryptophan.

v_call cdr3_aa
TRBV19 ASSVTGTGANVLT
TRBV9 ASSFDGGSYEQY
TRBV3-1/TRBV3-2 ASSRRGDGTDTQY
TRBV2 ASSEVDGTGGRGYT
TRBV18 ASSPPGLAGNEQF
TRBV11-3 ASSLGDRGNSPLH
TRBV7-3 ASSLPDSSSDPNYGYT
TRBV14 ASSQGFTGGIRAF
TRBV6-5 ASSYSGAYTEAF
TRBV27 ASSLIGQGAWGNTGELF
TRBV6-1 ASSEITGANQETQY
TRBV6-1 ASSDLAGAGNEQF
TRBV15 ATSRAQGSEAF
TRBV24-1 ATSDGTYPYEQY
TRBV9 ASSTSGSYNEQF
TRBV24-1 ATSESLAGRDTQY
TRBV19 ATAGQSSTNEKLF